Each of the 29 T cell receptor beta chains below was sequenced from the same sample in a study of cytomegalovirus exposure and HLA in healthy donors. Use of 60 Vbeta and 13 Jbeta primers characterized the PCR. Data came from immunoSEQ multiplex PCR; TCRdb stores just in-frame clones and leaves some out. The table includes some 130,000 clones, roughly four fifths detected once. Sequenced material: PBMCs. These receptors originate from a male donor in good health and CMV-seropositive.

The chain is built from TRBV6-1 and TRBJ1-1; maybe TRBD1 (5 bases). The V gene lost 6 bases and the J gene lost 0 bases, with 11 bases spanning the gap. The CDR3 extends over 14 amino acids. Germline-derived CDR1 and CDR2 are MNHNS and SASEGT. The CDR3 region has the DNA TGTGCCAGCAGCGAACTGACAGTGAACACTGAAGCTTTCTTT. It yields the protein CASSELTVNTEAFF.

V usage is TRBV30 and J usage is TRBJ2-7, with D possibly being TRBD2 (5 bases). Germline V gene data show CDR1 as GTSNPN and CDR2 as SVGIG (reference sequence). The CDR3 runs to 11 residues. V was shortened by 2 bases and J by 6 bases, with 8 bases between the two germline ends. CDR3 region: CAWSIGSEQYF. The CDR3 DNA reads TGTGCCTGGAGTATTGGGAGCGAGCAGTACTTC.

The J gene is TRBJ2-5, the V gene TRBV27; D remains unclear. CDR1 and CDR2 (germline): MNHEY, SMNVEV (reference sequence). The CDR3 consists of 14 residues. V was pared by 2 bases and J by 1 base, with 8 bases between. The CDR3 sequence is CASSLVSFQETQYF. CDR3 DNA: TGTGCCAGCAGTTTAGTAAGCTTCCAAGAGACCCAGTACTTC.

In its sample, this clone was seen once. The chain has TRBV28 and TRBJ2-5; weak D call: TRBD1 (7 bases). The DNA end is more similar to TRBJ2-7, so the J call may be wrong. CDR3 length: 13 amino acids. CDR1 MDHEN and CDR2 SYDVKM come from the germline V gene. The CDR3 sequence is CASNGGDSYEQYF. CDR3 coding DNA: TGTGCCAGCAACGGAGGGGACAGCTACGAGCAGTACTTC.

The chain has TRBV28 and TRBJ1-5; D is unclear. Trimming took 4 bases from V and 5 from J, leaving 9 bases between them. Germline CDR1 MDHEN, CDR2 SYDVKM. The CDR3 extends over 13 amino acids. CDR3 in amino acids: CASSSLGDQPQHF. The CDR3 DNA reads TGTGCCAGCAGTTCCCTAGGTGATCAGCCCCAGCATTTT.

The chain employs TRBV6-5 and TRBJ2-7, with D tentatively TRBD1 (5 bases). CDR3 size: 15 residues. V was cut by 5 bases and J by 1 base, with 15 bases left in between. Per germline, CDR1 MNHEY and CDR2 SVGAGI. CDR3 protein: CASSNTKAGSYEQYF. The CDR3 DNA reads TGTGCCAGCAGTAATACCAAGGCAGGGTCCTACGAGCAGTACTTC.

This clone is a singleton in its sample. The rearrangement uses TRBV29-1 and TRBJ2-3, with D possibly being TRBD2 (6 bases). Trimming cost V 6 bases and J 0 bases, with 10 bases left between them. The CDR3 extends over 13 amino acids. CDR1 and CDR2 from the germline V gene are SQVTM and ANQGSEA. The chain's CDR3 is CSVGGISTDTQYF. In DNA form, the CDR3 reads TGCAGCGTGGGAGGAATTAGCACAGATACGCAGTATTTT.

The chain recombines TRBV7-2 with TRBJ2-2; TRBD2 agrees at 9 bases. This CDR3 spans 16 amino acids. Unmatched junction bases numbered 1, after V lost 0 bases and J lost 2 bases. Germline V gene sequence: CDR1 SGHTA, CDR2 FQGNSA. The DNA for the CDR3 is TGTGCCAGCAGCTTAGCGCTAGCGGGAAACACCGGGGAGCTGTTTTTT. Residues: CASSLALAGNTGELFF.

This rearrangement joins TRBV28 to TRBJ2-2, with TRBD2 matching over 7 bases. Germline V gives CDR1 MDHEN, CDR2 SYDVKM. CDR3 length: 16 amino acids. V shed 0 bases and J 4 bases; nucleotides not matched to a gene: 5. CDR3 DNA: TGTGCCAGCAGTTTATGGGGGGGAGGGCGCACCGGGGAGCTGTTTTTT. It encodes CASSLWGGGRTGELFF.

This clone was found once. This sequence joins TRBV29-1 and TRBJ2-1; TRBD2 aligns across 9 bases. Per the germline V gene, CDR1 is SQVTM and CDR2 is ANQGSEA. The CDR3 runs to 13 residues. The trim removed 4 bases at V and 7 bases at J, leaving 5 bases unmatched. The CDR3 here is CSVGASGANEQFF. The CDR3 DNA follows: TGCAGCGTTGGCGCTAGCGGGGCGAATGAGCAGTTCTTC.

J is TRBJ2-5 and V is TRBV15; D is unresolved. The CDR3 is 13 amino acids. Germline-derived CDR1 and CDR2 are LNHNV and YYDKDF (reference sequence). Trimming stripped 5 bases from V and 4 bases from J, with 11 bases between. Here the CDR3 DNA reads TGTGCCACCAGCCGGGTCTTCGGAGAGACCCAGTACTTC. Its translation: CATSRVFGETQYF.

The chain carries TRBV15 and TRBJ1-3; 8 bases agree with TRBD1. J gave up 7 bases and V 1 base, and 6 bases lay outside the gene matches. Germline CDR1 LNHNV, CDR2 YYDKDF (reference sequence). This CDR3 is 15 amino acids long. DNA of the CDR3: TGTGCCACCAGCAGAGGGGACAGGCTCGGGAACACCATATATTTT. Its protein is CATSRGDRLGNTIYF.

The rearrangement uses TRBV30 and TRBJ2-1, with D possibly TRBD2 on 5 matching bases. The CDR3 is 16 residues long. V was shortened by 2 bases and J by 0 bases, with 14 bases between the two germline ends. Germline CDR1 and CDR2: GTSNPN and SVGIG (reference sequence). CDR3 residues: CAWSTRLSSSYNEQFF. CDR3 DNA sequence: TGTGCCTGGAGTACCAGACTATCTAGCTCCTACAATGAGCAGTTCTTC.

The chain carries TRBV6-5 and TRBJ2-5, with no clear D. This CDR3 contains 13 residues. Deletions cut 2 bases from V and 3 bases from J, with 7 bases between. Germline CDR1 and CDR2: MNHEY and SVGAGI. CDR3 residues: CASSYIEKETQYF. Written as DNA, the CDR3 is TGTGCCAGCAGTTACATAGAGAAAGAGACCCAGTACTTC.

The chain has TRBV2 and TRBJ1-2; D is uncertain. This CDR3 region has 14 residues. Trimming removed 7 bases at V and 3 bases at J, with 15 bases between. Germline CDR1 and CDR2: SNHLY and FYNNEI. The CDR3 loop is CASKRAGNDYGYTF. The CDR3 DNA reads as TGTGCCAGCAAACGTGCCGGGAATGACTATGGCTACACCTTC.

The chain links TRBV27 to TRBJ1-1; D gene ambiguous. The V gene lost 0 bases and the J gene lost 9 bases, with 11 bases spanning the gap. The CDR3 runs to 13 residues. Germline values: CDR1 MNHEY, CDR2 SMNVEV (reference sequence). Written as DNA, the CDR3 is TGTGCCAGCAGTTTATCTTCCGCGGGCCAAGCTTTCTTT. This encodes CASSLSSAGQAFF.

The chain has TRBV11-2 and TRBJ2-7, with 11 bases fitting TRBD1. The CDR3 has 14 residues. The V gene's germline CDR1 is SGHAT and CDR2 FQNNGV. The V and J ends lost 5 bases and 5 bases, in that order; junction bases with no gene match: 5. The CDR3 is CASSAGQGVNEQYF. The DNA for the CDR3 is TGTGCCAGCAGCGCGGGACAGGGGGTCAACGAGCAGTACTTC.

This chain joins TRBV4-3 and TRBJ2-3; 11 positions match TRBD2. Per the germline V gene, CDR1 is LGHNA and CDR2 is YSLEER. V was clipped by 0 bases and J by 1 base; unmatched bases: 6. CDR3 length: 18 residues. This chain's CDR3 is CASSQDVLAGDGTDTQYF. As DNA, the CDR3 is TGCGCCAGCAGCCAAGACGTACTAGCGGGAGACGGCACAGATACGCAGTATTTT.

J is TRBJ2-4 and V is TRBV21-1; the tabulated D call, TRBD1, remains unverified against the DNA. TRBV21-1 is a listed pseudogene. CDR3 size: 14 residues. The CDR3 DNA reads TGTGCCAGCAGCAAAGTAGGGGGCAAAAACATTCAGTACTTC. It encodes CASSKVGGKNIQYF.

The V gene is TRBV5-4, the J gene TRBJ1-1, with D possibly matching TRBD1 (6 bases). Germline CDR1 is SGHNT and CDR2 is YYREEE (reference sequence). The V gene lost 3 bases and the J gene lost 3 bases, with 12 bases spanning the gap. This CDR3 spans 14 amino acids. In DNA form, the CDR3 reads TGTGCCAGCAGCTCGGCGGGGGCGGACACTGAAGCTTTCTTT. It translates to CASSSAGADTEAFF.

The chain combines TRBV28 with TRBJ2-7, with D possibly matching TRBD2 (6 bases). CDR1 MDHEN and CDR2 SYDVKM come from the germline V gene. The CDR3 runs to 12 residues. V was clipped by 8 bases and J by 1 base, with 9 bases between them. The CDR3 spells CASASASYEQYF. The CDR3 nucleotides are TGTGCCAGCGCTAGCGCTTCCTACGAGCAGTACTTC.

This chain uses TRBV28 with TRBJ1-1, with no clear D. V was shortened by 3 bases and J by 4 bases, with 12 bases between the two germline ends. The CDR3 covers 14 residues. CDR1 MDHEN and CDR2 SYDVKM come from the germline V gene. In DNA form, the CDR3 reads TGTGCCAGCAGTTTCGCGGGGAAAGGCACTGAAGCTTTCTTT. It encodes CASSFAGKGTEAFF.

The chain recombines TRBV6-1 with TRBJ1-5, with 8 bases fitting TRBD1. The J segment lost 2 bases and the V segment lost 6 bases, leaving 3 bases of the junction unmatched. The V gene's germline CDR1 is MNHNS and CDR2 SASEGT. The CDR3 consists of 14 residues. CDR3 protein: CASRVTGGNQPQHF. The CDR3 region has the DNA TGTGCCAGCAGGGTGACAGGGGGCAATCAGCCCCAGCATTTT.

The V and J genes are TRBV30 and TRBJ2-7; possible D gene TRBD2, 7 bases. CDR3 length: 15 residues. CDR1 is GTSNPN and CDR2 is SVGIG in the germline V gene (reference sequence). V was clipped by 3 bases and J by 2 bases, with 17 bases between them. CDR3 region: CAWRGGSGTTYEQYF. CDR3 nucleotides: TGTGCCTGGAGAGGTGGGAGCGGGACAACCTACGAGCAGTACTTC.

This chain joins TRBV28 and TRBJ1-1; TRBD1 might be the D (5 bases). This CDR3 spans 15 amino acids. Deletions cut 5 bases from V and 3 bases from J, with 16 bases between. CDR1 is MDHEN, CDR2 SYDVKM, per germline. The CDR3 nucleotides read TGTGCCAGCAGTCCGGCGCGGGGGGTTGACACTGAAGCTTTCTTT. The encoded protein is CASSPARGVDTEAFF. Filled out from reference TRBV28 and TRBJ1-1, the complete variable domain reads DVKVTQSSRYLVKRTGEKVFLECVQDMDHENMFWYRQDPGLGLRLIYFSYDVKMKEKGDIPEGYSVSREKKERFSLILESASTNQTSMYLCASSPARGVDTEAFFGQGTRLTVV.

This clone has a single count. The chain uses TRBV28 and TRBJ2-1, with 12 bases matching TRBD2. After removal of 2 bases from V and 4 bases from J, the junction contained 3 bases not matched to a gene. The CDR3 is made up of 16 amino acids. Germline V CDR1 and CDR2: MDHEN, SYDVKM. The CDR3 sequence is CASSLHLAGGYNEQFF. CDR3 sequence (DNA): TGTGCCAGCAGTTTACACCTAGCGGGAGGGTACAATGAGCAGTTCTTC.

This chain links TRBV28 with TRBJ1-4; D may be TRBD1 (6 bases). V shed 7 bases and J shed 7 bases, with 13 bases lying between them. Germline CDR1 is MDHEN and CDR2 is SYDVKM. The CDR3 loop spans 13 amino acids. CDR3 nucleotide sequence: TGTGCCAGCATGGGGGGGGCTGGTGAAAAACTGTTTTTT. It specifies CASMGGAGEKLFF.

This rearrangement joins TRBV28 to TRBJ1-3; TRBD1 is a possible D gene (5 bases). This CDR3 is built from 13 residues. V was cut by 8 bases and J by 7 bases, with 15 bases left in between. From germline, CDR1 is MDHEN and CDR2 SYDVKM. As DNA, the CDR3 is TGTGCCAGCGTGCGACAGTCGAGTAACACCATATATTTT. It translates to CASVRQSSNTIYF.

The CDR3 DNA sequence: TGTGCCAGCAGCTTATACGGTAACCTACTCACAGATACGCAGTATTTT. It is translated as CASSLYGNLLTDTQYF. This rearrangement joins TRBV7-2 to TRBJ2-3; D remains unclear. The CDR3 totals 16 residues. The germline V gene has CDR1 SGHTA and CDR2 FQGNSA. Trimming cost V 2 bases and J 2 bases, with 14 bases left between them. The full variable domain, with the rest looked up from reference TRBV7-2 and TRBJ2-3, is GAGVSQSPSNKVTEKGKDVELRCDPISGHTALYWYRQSLGQGLEFLIYFQGNSAPDKSGLPSDRFSAERTGGSVSTLTIQRTQQEDSAVYLCASSLYGNLLTDTQYFGPGTRLTVL.